These 27 T cell receptor beta chains were sequenced from one sample in a study of CD8 T cells in Susac syndrome. Random hexamers primed reverse transcription of about 0.5 to 1 ug RNA. MiXCR was run by TCRdb on the immunoSEQ multiplex PCR reads, yielding one entry per CDR3 protein. The sample lists about 240,000 distinct CDR3 sequences, about 96% occurring once. Sequenced input: CD4+ T cells from PBMCs. The receptors were sampled from a human donor with Susac syndrome.

In this sample, this clonotype turned up once. This sequence joins TRBV4-1 and TRBJ1-4; D remains ambiguous. The germline V gene has CDR1 MGHRA and CDR2 YSYEKL. This CDR3 is 17 amino acids long. Trimming stripped 4 bases from V and 0 bases from J, with 15 bases between. This CDR3 is CASSRSGALATNEKLFF. The CDR3 bases are TGCGCCAGCAGCCGGTCCGGCGCGCTAGCAACTAATGAAAAACTGTTTTTT.

V is TRBV7-2 and J is TRBJ2-1; D unresolved. Per germline, CDR1 SGHTA and CDR2 FQGNSA. V was pared by 5 bases and J by 5 bases, with 16 bases between. This CDR3 is built from 15 residues. CDR3 region: CASSPVGLVHNEQFF. DNA of the CDR3: TGTGCCAGCAGCCCCGTAGGGCTGGTTCACAATGAGCAGTTCTTC. The full variable domain, completed using reference TRBV7-2 and TRBJ2-1, is GAGVSQSPSNKVTEKGKDVELRCDPISGHTALYWYRQSLGQGLEFLIYFQGNSAPDKSGLPSDRFSAERTGGSVSTLTIQRTQQEDSAVYLCASSPVGLVHNEQFFGPGTRLTVL.

The V and J genes are TRBV7-2 and TRBJ2-1; 11 bases are a match to TRBD2. V trimming: 1 base; J trimming: 6 bases; junction bases outside the gene matches: 2. This CDR3 has 15 amino acids. Germline values: CDR1 SGHTA, CDR2 FQGNSA. Here the CDR3 reads CASSLEGLAANEQFF. CDR3 nucleotide sequence: TGTGCCAGCAGCTTAGAGGGACTAGCGGCCAATGAGCAGTTCTTC. Drawing the rest from reference TRBV7-2 and TRBJ2-1, the complete variable domain is GAGVSQSPSNKVTEKGKDVELRCDPISGHTALYWYRQSLGQGLEFLIYFQGNSAPDKSGLPSDRFSAERTGGSVSTLTIQRTQQEDSAVYLCASSLEGLAANEQFFGPGTRLTVL.

The genes are TRBV21-1 and TRBJ2-1; TRBD1, the table's D call, lacks a check against the DNA. TRBV21-1 is reported as a pseudogene. The CDR3 runs 16 residues. CDR3 sequence: CASSKVPGSSYNEQFF. In DNA form, the CDR3 reads TGTGCCAGCAGCAAAGTTCCCGGGAGCTCCTACAATGAGCAGTTCTTC.

The chain recombines TRBV12-3 or TRBV12-4 with TRBJ2-7; D is uncertain. V was pared by 5 bases and J by 3 bases, with 8 bases between. The CDR3 length is 12 residues. CDR3 residues: CASSGVLYEQYF. The CDR3 DNA sequence: TGTGCCAGCAGTGGGGTCCTCTACGAGCAGTACTTC.

The genes are TRBV12-3 or TRBV12-4 and TRBJ2-7; tentative D call: TRBD2 (5 bases). The CDR3 consists of 12 residues. V gave up 6 bases and J gave up 6 bases, with 12 bases separating them. The CDR3 region is CASSRRAGEQYF. CDR3 nucleotide sequence: TGTGCCAGCAGCCGGCGGGCGGGCGAGCAGTACTTC.

The V gene is TRBV9, the J gene TRBJ2-2; D is uncertain. The V end was cut by 4 bases, the J end by 7 bases, with 8 bases between. CDR1 and CDR2 from the germline V gene are SGDLS and YYNGEE. The CDR3 is 12 residues long. CDR3 protein: CASSTSDGELFF. The CDR3 DNA sequence: TGTGCCAGCAGCACGTCAGACGGGGAGCTGTTTTTT.

This clonotype was seen a few times. The chain is built from TRBV14 and TRBJ2-5; D is uncertain. Germline V gives CDR1 SGHDN, CDR2 FVKESK. The V end was cut by 2 bases, the J end by 0 bases, with 1 base between. This CDR3 contains 12 residues. The CDR3, as DNA: TGTGCCAGCAGCCAAAACCAAGAGACCCAGTACTTC. Its protein is CASSQNQETQYF.

This clonotype was counted a single time. The chain has TRBV30 and TRBJ1-1; no clear D. V gave up 2 bases and J gave up 1 base, with 8 bases separating them. CDR1 and CDR2 (germline): GTSNPN, SVGIG (reference sequence). The CDR3 extends over 13 amino acids. CDR3 residues: CAWSKVGNTEAFF. For the CDR3, the DNA is TGTGCCTGGAGTAAGGTGGGGAACACTGAAGCTTTCTTT.

V gene TRBV12-3 or TRBV12-4 combines with J gene TRBJ2-1; no reliable D call. The ends were cut back, 8 bases at V and 7 bases at J, with 12 bases in the middle. There are 12 residues in the CDR3. The CDR3 DNA reads as TGTGCCAGCCACTACGATCGGAATGAGCAGTTCTTC. Amino acid sequence: CASHYDRNEQFF.

The chain has TRBV29-1 and TRBJ2-7, with TRBD2 identical over 11 bases. The length of the CDR3 is 12 residues. Germline CDR1 SQVTM, CDR2 ANQGSEA. The V gene end was trimmed by 4 bases and the J gene end by 12 bases; junction bases not matched to a gene: 8. The chain's CDR3 is CSVGETSGVPYF. The CDR3 nucleotides are TGCAGCGTTGGGGAGACTAGCGGGGTCCCGTACTTC.

The chain combines TRBV20-1 with TRBJ2-1; maybe TRBD2 (6 bases). This CDR3 is 15 amino acids long. Germline V CDR1 and CDR2: DFQATT, SNEGSKA (reference sequence). The germline V and J ends were trimmed by 3 bases and 5 bases, with 17 bases remaining between them. CDR3 residues: CSARGDGTHHNEQFF. In DNA, the CDR3 is TGCAGTGCTAGGGGGGACGGGACTCATCACAATGAGCAGTTCTTC.

The rearrangement joins TRBV1 to TRBJ1-3; the table's D call, TRBD1, has no DNA check behind it. TRBV1 is marked as a pseudogene. The CDR3 runs 12 residues. CDR3 DNA sequence: TGCACCAGCAGCCAAGACGGAACAGGGGTAAATTTT. It yields the protein CTSSQDGTGVNF.

The V call is TRBV21-1, the J call TRBJ2-5; the table's D gene call, TRBD1, was not cross checked with the DNA. TRBV21-1 has pseudogene status. This CDR3 contains 17 residues. CDR3 sequence reads: CASWFAGRNGFQETQYF. The DNA for the CDR3 is TGTGCCAGCTGGTTCGCGGGACGCAACGGATTCCAAGAGACCCAGTACTTC.

The rearrangement uses TRBV30 and TRBJ1-1, with a weak D call TRBD1 (6 bases). V was clipped by 0 bases and J by 7 bases, with 12 bases between them. Germline assignment: CDR1 GTSNPN and CDR2 SVGIG (reference sequence). CDR3 length equals 13 residues. The CDR3 DNA reads as TGTGCCTGGAGTGTACAGGAGGGGGGTGAAGCTTTCTTT. Translated, it gives CAWSVQEGGEAFF. Drawing the rest from reference TRBV30 and TRBJ1-1, the complete variable domain is SQTIHQWPATLVQPVGSPLSLECTVEGTSNPNLYWYRQAAGRGLQLLFYSVGIGQISSEVPQNLSASRPQDRQFILSSKKLLLSDSGFYLCAWSVQEGGEAFFGQGTRLTVV.

The chain links TRBV11-2 to TRBJ1-1, with 7 bases that match TRBD1. The V gene's germline CDR1 is SGHAT and CDR2 FQNNGV. This CDR3 region has 12 residues. The V segment lost 10 bases and the J segment 5 bases; nucleotides outside the gene matches: 7. The CDR3 sequence is CAISTGRTEAFF. For the CDR3, the DNA is TGTGCCATCTCGACAGGGCGGACTGAAGCTTTCTTT.

This chain joins TRBV27 and TRBJ2-1; 8 bases agree with TRBD2. V lost 6 bases, J lost 7 bases, and 8 bases stayed unmatched. The length of the CDR3 is 14 residues. Germline CDR1 is MNHEY and CDR2 is SMNVEV (reference sequence). The CDR3, as DNA: TGTGCCAGCAGACGGATTAGCGGGACTAATGAGCAGTTCTTC. It encodes CASRRISGTNEQFF.

V is TRBV15 and J is TRBJ1-5; 8 nucleotides align to TRBD1. The CDR3 totals 15 residues. The J segment lost 6 bases and the V segment lost 1 base, leaving 5 bases of the junction unmatched. Looked up from germline, CDR1 is LNHNV and CDR2 is YYDKDF (reference sequence). CDR3 sequence (DNA): TGTGCCACCAGCAGAGGACAGGGGAGAGGTCAGCCCCAGCATTTT. Its translation: CATSRGQGRGQPQHF.

The V and J genes are TRBV11-2 and TRBJ2-5, with D tentatively TRBD1 (5 bases). Trimming cost V 3 bases and J 0 bases, with 8 bases left between them. Looked up from germline, CDR1 is SGHAT and CDR2 is FQNNGV. The CDR3 consists of 14 residues. The CDR3 loop is CASSFDRYQETQYF. DNA for the CDR3: TGTGCCAGCAGCTTCGACAGATACCAAGAGACCCAGTACTTC.

The rearrangement joins TRBV9 to TRBJ1-2, with a possible D match to TRBD1 (6 bases). Trimming shortened V by 4 bases and J by 7 bases, and 14 bases separated the two germline ends. The length of the CDR3 is 13 residues. In germline, CDR1 is SGDLS, CDR2 YYNGEE. The CDR3 DNA reads TGTGCCAGCAGCTCAGGGACACAGGGTGGCTACACCTTC. It translates to CASSSGTQGGYTF.

This chain links TRBV15 with TRBJ1-5; D is uncertain. V gave up 0 bases and J gave up 0 bases, with 6 bases separating them. Germline V gene lookup returns CDR1 LNHNV and CDR2 YYDKDF (reference sequence). CDR3 size: 15 residues. DNA for the CDR3: TGTGCCACCAGCAGAGAGGGTCATAGCAATCAGCCCCAGCATTTT. It specifies CATSREGHSNQPQHF.

The V and J genes are TRBV28 and TRBJ1-2; D gene ambiguous. The V gene lost 6 bases and the J gene lost 3 bases, with 14 bases spanning the gap. The germline gives CDR1 MDHEN, CDR2 SYDVKM. The CDR3 consists of 14 residues. The CDR3 is CASRPPPVHYGYTF. As DNA, the CDR3 is TGTGCCAGCAGACCTCCGCCAGTCCACTATGGCTACACCTTC.

The chain is built from TRBV18 and TRBJ1-1; no firm D call. The germline V and J ends were trimmed by 5 bases and 2 bases, with 9 bases remaining between them. There are 13 residues in the CDR3. Germline loops: CDR1 KGHSH, CDR2 LQKENI. Written as DNA, the CDR3 is TGTGCCAGCTCAACAGACCCTAACACTGAAGCTTTCTTT. This sequence encodes CASSTDPNTEAFF.

This clonotype has more than one count but fewer than ten. The genes are TRBV12-3 or TRBV12-4 and TRBJ2-7; D is undetermined. Trimming took 6 bases from V and 0 from J, leaving 9 bases between them. The CDR3 extends over 13 amino acids. DNA of the CDR3: TGTGCCAGCAGGCCTCCGGGCTCCTACGAGCAGTACTTC. Translation gives CASRPPGSYEQYF.

This clonotype was counted a single time. This chain uses TRBV3-1 with TRBJ2-3; D remains ambiguous. CDR1 is LGHDT, CDR2 YNNKEL, per germline (reference sequence). V was clipped by 5 bases and J by 2 bases, with 8 bases between them. The CDR3 is 13 residues long. The chain's CDR3 is CASSVADTDTQYF. DNA for the CDR3: TGTGCCAGCAGCGTCGCGGACACAGATACGCAGTATTTT.

This chain links TRBV12-3 or TRBV12-4 with TRBJ1-5, with unresolved D. Trimming shortened V by 6 bases and J by 2 bases, and 11 bases separated the two germline ends. This CDR3 has 14 residues. In DNA, the CDR3 is TGTGCCAGCAGCTACTCCGAAGGCAATCAGCCCCAGCATTTT. It is translated as CASSYSEGNQPQHF.

The rearrangement uses TRBV23-1 and TRBJ1-1; D not certain. TRBV23-1 is reported as an ORF; its role is uncertain. V lost 7 bases to trimming and J lost 1 base, with 7 bases between them. There are 12 residues in the CDR3. DNA of the CDR3: TGCGCCAGCATCCAGAAGAACACTGAAGCTTTCTTT. Its translation is CASIQKNTEAFF.